Each of the 29 T cell receptor beta chains below was sequenced from the same sample in a study of identical twins. TCRdb itself ran the 5' RACE reads through MiXCR, one entry per CDR3 protein. The sample has 550,000 to 700,000 distinct CDR3 sequences, approximately 9.6% seen once; the top ten hold 2.5% to 3%. This same sample was also taken into another study, of yellow fever vaccine responses in identical twins.

Sequencing was carried out using PBMCs. The receptor set was obtained from a woman under 30 in good health.

CDR3 nucleotide sequence: TGTGCCACCAGCAGAGGACAGGGAGTAAACACCTTC. Translated: CATSRGQGVNTF. The V gene is TRBV15, the J gene TRBJ1-2; 7 bases are a match to TRBD1. Germline CDR1 and CDR2: LNHNV and YYDKDF (reference sequence). The CDR3 is 12 amino acids. V lost 1 base to trimming and J lost 12 bases; unmatched junction nucleotides: 5. Using reference TRBV15 and TRBJ1-2 for the parts outside the CDR3, the full variable domain is DAMVIQNPRYQVTQFGKPVTLSCSQTLNHNVMYWYQQKSSQAPKLLFHYYDKDFNNEADTPDNFQSRRPNTSFCFLDIRSPGLGDTAMYLCATSRGQGVNTFGSGTRLTVV.

This clonotype was picked up a small number of times. The V gene is TRBV3-1, the J gene TRBJ2-6; TRBD2 might be the D (5 bases). CDR3 length equals 15 residues. V lost 3 bases, J lost 3 bases, and 9 bases lay in between. Per the germline V gene, CDR1 is LGHDT and CDR2 is YNNKEL (reference sequence). In nucleotides, the CDR3 is TGTGCCAGCAGCCAGAGGGAGCGTGGGGCCAACGTCCTGACTTTC. Residues: CASSQRERGANVLTF.

The rearrangement links TRBV3-1 to TRBJ2-1, with 12 bases lining up with TRBD2. The CDR3 is 16 amino acids. V lost 1 base and J lost 7; bases outside the gene matches: 5. Germline values: CDR1 LGHDT, CDR2 YNNKEL (reference sequence). In nucleotides, the CDR3 is TGTGCCAGCAGCCAAGTAACTAGCGGGGGGACGAATGAGCAGTTCTTC. It translates to CASSQVTSGGTNEQFF.

This clonotype was seen more than once but under ten times. V is TRBV12-3 or TRBV12-4 and J is TRBJ2-7; D perhaps matches TRBD1 (5 bases). The CDR3 length is 15 residues. Trimming pared 11 bases from V and 1 base from J, leaving 21 bases between. The CDR3 nucleotides read TGTGCCTCCTCTCAGGGCCCCGTCGAGTCCTACGAGCAGTACTTC. It yields the protein CASSQGPVESYEQYF.

In the case of this clonotype: At one end the junction does not follow the germline gene, possibly because of a read error. The rearrangement joins TRBV7-2 to TRBJ2-1; 7 bases are a match to TRBD1. Germline CDR1 reads SGHTA; CDR2 reads FQGNSA. CDR3 length: 14 residues. CDR3: CASSLLTGSNERFF. DNA of the CDR3: TGTGCCAGCAGCTTACTGACAGGGTCCAATGAGCGGTTCTTC.

This clonotype was observed a handful of times. One end of the junction does not line up with germline, which may come from a read error. The rearrangement links TRBV24-1 to TRBJ2-2, with D maybe TRBD2 (6 bases). CDR1 and CDR2 from the germline V gene are KGHDR and SFDVKD. The CDR3 has 14 amino acids. The DNA for the CDR3 is TGTGCCACCGCCCCCGGGAGCAACACCGGGGAGTTGTTTTTT. It specifies CATAPGSNTGELFF.

V is TRBV7-2 and J is TRBJ2-7, with no clear D. CDR1 and CDR2 from the germline V gene are SGHTA and FQGNSA. V lost 5 bases and J lost 3, with 14 bases in between. The CDR3 runs to 14 residues. The CDR3 DNA sequence: TGTGCCAGCAGCCGGATTCAAAACCGCTACGAGCAGTACTTC. Its protein product is CASSRIQNRYEQYF. Looking up the rest from reference TRBV7-2 and TRBJ2-7 gives the full variable domain: GAGVSQSPSNKVTEKGKDVELRCDPISGHTALYWYRQSLGQGLEFLIYFQGNSAPDKSGLPSDRFSAERTGGSVSTLTIQRTQQEDSAVYLCASSRIQNRYEQYFGPGTRLTVT.

This clonotype was counted a few times. This chain joins TRBV27 and TRBJ2-2; a weak D match, TRBD2 (6 bases). The CDR3 totals 16 residues. Germline V lookup: CDR1 MNHEY, CDR2 SMNVEV (reference sequence). V lost 10 bases to trimming and J lost 0 bases, with 18 bases between them. The CDR3 region has the DNA TGTGCCACCCTGGAATCAGGACTAACGAACACCGGGGAGCTGTTTTTT. Its protein product is CATLESGLTNTGELFF.

This clonotype was detected ten times or more. V and J are TRBV20-1 and TRBJ1-2, with D unclear. With 5 bases removed from V and 9 bases from J, the gap between germline ends came to 19 bases. The germline V gene has CDR1 DFQATT and CDR2 SNEGSKA (reference sequence). The CDR3 covers 13 residues. The CDR3 DNA is TGCAGTGCTCCCCCGTGGCCCGAAGAGAGCTACACCTTC. This translates into CSAPPWPEESYTF.

This clonotype was seen repeatedly, ten times or more. This chain links TRBV5-1 with TRBJ2-7; weak D call: TRBD2 (6 bases). CDR1 SGHRS and CDR2 YFSETQ come from the germline V gene. Trimming took off 6 bases at V and 6 bases at J, with 16 bases between the two ends. The CDR3 is made up of 13 amino acids. CDR3 DNA: TGCGCCAGCACCGAACCGGGACTTCTCGAGCAGTACTTC. Translating it yields CASTEPGLLEQYF.

In this sample, this clonotype turned up a few times. V and J are TRBV6-1 and TRBJ2-2; 10 bases agree with TRBD2. The CDR3 has 15 residues. The V and J ends lost 6 bases and 4 bases, in that order; junction bases with no gene match: 5. Germline CDR1 is MNHNS and CDR2 is SASEGT. The CDR3 DNA is TGTGCCAGCAGCTTGGGACTAGCGTTCACCGGGGAGCTGTTTTTT. It codes for CASSLGLAFTGELFF.

This clonotype was observed at least ten times. The V call is TRBV6-4, the J call TRBJ2-1, with 11 bases identical to TRBD2. Germline V CDR1 and CDR2: MRHNA, SNTAGT. The CDR3 is 16 amino acids. V dropped 0 bases and J dropped 8; count of bases not matched to a gene: 6. Here the CDR3 reads CASSDSSGGAVDEQFF. Written as DNA, the CDR3 is TGTGCCAGCAGTGACTCTAGCGGGGGGGCCGTTGATGAGCAGTTCTTC.

This clonotype was recorded once. The rearrangement uses TRBV2 and TRBJ2-1, with 9 bases that match TRBD1. There are 15 residues in the CDR3. V lost 8 bases, J lost 7 bases, and 12 bases stayed unmatched. Germline values: CDR1 SNHLY, CDR2 FYNNEI. CDR3 loop: CASGGPGQGVNEQFF. CDR3 coding DNA: TGTGCCAGCGGCGGGCCGGGACAGGGTGTAAATGAGCAGTTCTTC.

The chain joins TRBV2 to TRBJ2-3; D not certain. Per germline, CDR1 SNHLY and CDR2 FYNNEI. V dropped 6 bases and J dropped 0 bases, with 13 bases sitting between them. CDR3 length: 15 amino acids. The chain's CDR3 is CASRPTLISTDTQYF. The DNA of the CDR3 is TGTGCCAGCAGGCCGACGTTAATAAGCACAGATACGCAGTATTTT. Drawing the rest from reference TRBV2 and TRBJ2-3, the complete variable domain is EPEVTQTPSHQVTQMGQEVILRCVPISNHLYFYWYRQILGQKVEFLVSFYNNEISEKSEIFDDQFSVERPDGSNFTLKIRSTKLEDSAMYFCASRPTLISTDTQYFGPGTRLTVL.

This clonotype has only a few counts. The J gene is TRBJ2-3, the V gene TRBV30; the D gene is possibly TRBD1 (6 bases). This CDR3 region has 15 residues. Germline assignment: CDR1 GTSNPN and CDR2 SVGIG (reference sequence). Trimming cost V 1 base and J 2 bases, with 13 bases left between them. The DNA of the CDR3 is TGTGCCTGGAGTGAGGGGGAGTACTTCACAGATACGCAGTATTTT. Translation: CAWSEGEYFTDTQYF.

This sequence joins TRBV20-1 and TRBJ2-5; 12 bases align to TRBD1. Germline lookup yields CDR1 DFQATT and CDR2 SNEGSKA (reference sequence). CDR3 length: 15 amino acids. V was pared by 1 base and J by 4 bases, with 4 bases of the junction left unmatched. The CDR3 DNA follows: TGCAGTGCTAGAGCCGGGACAGGGGGCAGAGAGACCCAGTACTTC. It encodes CSARAGTGGRETQYF.

V usage is TRBV21-1 and J usage is TRBJ2-5; the table's D call, TRBD2, was not checked against the DNA. TRBV21-1 is flagged as a pseudogene. The CDR3 loop spans 12 amino acids. CDR3 bases: TGTGCCAGCGCGGGCGGAAAAGAGACCCAGTACTTC. It specifies CASAGGKETQYF.

This clonotype appeared a few times. V gene TRBV15 combines with J gene TRBJ2-1; 10 nucleotides line up with TRBD2. Germline V gene lookup returns CDR1 LNHNV and CDR2 YYDKDF (reference sequence). The trim removed 0 bases at V and 7 bases at J, leaving 6 bases unmatched. The CDR3 spans 16 residues. The CDR3 loop is CATSRDPTSGTNEQFF. DNA of the CDR3: TGTGCCACCAGCAGAGATCCAACTAGCGGGACAAATGAGCAGTTCTTC.

V usage is TRBV27 and J usage is TRBJ2-5; 7 nucleotides line up with TRBD2. CDR1 MNHEY and CDR2 SMNVEV come from the germline V gene (reference sequence). This CDR3 is 17 amino acids long. V dropped 2 bases and J dropped 0; count of bases not matched to a gene: 9. The CDR3 protein is CASSLGGGVGYQETQYF. CDR3 DNA: TGTGCCAGCAGTTTAGGGGGAGGGGTGGGGTACCAAGAGACCCAGTACTTC.

This clonotype has a count of ten or more. The chain employs TRBV9 and TRBJ2-5; 7 positions match TRBD1. The CDR3 spans 14 residues. Germline CDR1 and CDR2: SGDLS and YYNGEE. Trimming at V came to 0 bases and at J to 4 bases, leaving 3 bases not matched to a gene. CDR3 DNA sequence: TGTGCCAGCAGCGTAGAACACAGGGGAGAGACCCAGTACTTC. It yields the protein CASSVEHRGETQYF. The entire variable domain, with the rest obtained from reference TRBV9 and TRBJ2-5, is as follows: DSGVTQTPKHLITATGQRVTLRCSPRSGDLSVYWYQQSLDQGLQFLIQYYNGEERAKGNILERFSAQQFPDLHSELNLSSLELGDSALYFCASSVEHRGETQYFGPGTRLLVL.

The chain is built from TRBV28 and TRBJ1-4; D is ambiguous. V lost 2 bases, J lost 11 bases, and 12 bases lay in between. This CDR3 spans 13 amino acids. CDR1 is MDHEN and CDR2 is SYDVKM in the germline V gene. CDR3 region: CASSLPFDTKLFF. The DNA for the CDR3 is TGTGCCAGCAGTTTACCTTTCGATACTAAACTGTTTTTT.

The chain has TRBV10-3 and TRBJ2-6; 7 bases match TRBD1. The CDR3 loop spans 16 amino acids. The germline gives CDR1 ENHRY, CDR2 SYGVKD. V lost 1 base to trimming and J lost 2 bases; unmatched junction nucleotides: 2. The CDR3 reads CAISEFTGAGANVLTF. The CDR3 DNA sequence: TGTGCCATCAGTGAGTTTACAGGGGCTGGGGCCAACGTCCTGACTTTC.

The chain links TRBV6-2 or TRBV6-3 to TRBJ2-1; 10 nucleotides agree with TRBD2. The germline V gene has CDR1 MNHEY and CDR2 SVGEGT. The junction had 8 bases not matched to a gene; V was cut back by 6 bases and J by 3 bases. CDR3 length: 16 amino acids. CDR3 residues: CASRRIGLAVYNEQFF. The CDR3 DNA follows: TGTGCCAGCAGACGAATCGGACTAGCGGTCTACAATGAGCAGTTCTTC.

The genes are TRBV5-1 and TRBJ2-1; no clear D. The CDR3 runs 13 residues. V dropped 2 bases and J dropped 5 bases, with 8 bases sitting between them. Germline CDR1 is SGHRS and CDR2 is YFSETQ. This CDR3 is CASSFNPNNEQFF. The CDR3 DNA reads as TGCGCCAGCAGCTTCAACCCCAACAATGAGCAGTTCTTC.

This clonotype was seen ten or more times. The rearrangement joins TRBV28 to TRBJ2-7; 9 bases map to TRBD2. This CDR3 has 16 residues. The junction had 7 bases not matched to a gene; V was cut back by 4 bases and J by 0 bases. CDR1 is MDHEN and CDR2 is SYDVKM in the germline V gene. The CDR3, as DNA: TGTGCCAGCAGTTCCTTAGCGGGAGTCGGCTCCTACGAGCAGTACTTC. Protein: CASSSLAGVGSYEQYF.

This clonotype has a handful of counts. The rearrangement links TRBV7-9 to TRBJ2-3; 11 bases are shared with TRBD2. The CDR3 length is 16 residues. Germline V CDR1 and CDR2: SEHNR, FQNEAQ (reference sequence). With V trimmed by 3 bases and J by 8 bases, 10 bases remained unmatched. Written as DNA, the CDR3 is TGTGCCAGCAGCTTGACTAGCGGGACCCTTCGGGGTACGCAGTATTTT. Translated: CASSLTSGTLRGTQYF.

This sequence joins TRBV5-1 and TRBJ2-1, with D uncertain. Germline CDR1 and CDR2: SGHRS and YFSETQ. Trimming took 4 bases from V and 6 from J, leaving 17 bases between them. The CDR3 runs to 15 residues. The CDR3: CASSVVVFQANEQFF. In DNA, the CDR3 is TGCGCCAGCAGCGTTGTCGTTTTCCAGGCCAATGAGCAGTTCTTC.

The sample holds one count of this clonotype. This clone may be a read error of a much larger clone one base away. The J gene is TRBJ2-3, the V gene TRBV20-1, with TRBD2 matching 9 bases. Germline CDR1 is DFQATT and CDR2 is SNEGSKA (reference sequence). This CDR3 contains 14 residues. J lost 5 bases, V lost 5 bases, and 8 bases had no gene match. In DNA, the CDR3 is TGCAGTGCTCGACGTAGCGGGGGCATAGATACGCAGTATTTT. It is translated as CSARRSGGIDTQYF.

J is TRBJ2-1 and V is TRBV9; 8 bases agree with TRBD2. Per the germline V gene, CDR1 is SGDLS and CDR2 is YYNGEE. Trimming at V came to 3 bases and at J to 5 bases, leaving 4 bases not matched to a gene. The CDR3 has 14 amino acids. CDR3 in amino acids: CASSATGGHNEQFF. The CDR3 DNA follows: TGTGCCAGCAGCGCTACGGGGGGGCACAATGAGCAGTTCTTC.